Listed below are T cell receptor beta chains from one sample, sequenced in a study of read filtering for tumor transcriptome and immune sequencing. TCRdb re-analysed the reads in MiXCR, keeping a single row per CDR3 protein. The sample contains around 130,000 distinct CDR3 sequences, 10% to 15% of which appear only once. The specimen sequenced was a population of CD138-negative cells sorted from bone marrow. The origin of the receptors is a donor aged 40 or older with multiple myeloma. CDR3s include the opening cysteine and the closing phenylalanine or tryptophan. D genes are given only for firm matches. For some rows the clone size is stated as once, few or many, or as a class when expanded; others skip it.

v_call,cdr3_length,j_call,d_call,clone_size,cdr3_nt,cdr3_aa
TRBV2,17,TRBJ2-1,NA,many,TGTGCCAGCAGTGGCGATAGCTCCACCAGCTCCTACAATGAGCAGTTCTTC,CASSGDSSTSSYNEQFF
TRBV6-6,13,TRBJ2-7,TRBD1,NA,TGTGCCACCTCCGGGGCAGGGGGCGGCGAGCAGTACTTC,CATSGAGGGEQYF
TRBV10-3,14,TRBJ1-1,NA,many,TGTGCCATCACCGAGAGGGGTAATCGGGCTGAAGCTTTCTTT,CAITERGNRAEAFF
TRBV20-1,13,TRBJ1-1,TRBD1,many,TGCAGTGCTAGCCAGGGGACAGACACTGAAGCTTTCTTT,CSASQGTDTEAFF
TRBV11-2,15,TRBJ2-6,NA,many,TGTGCCAGCAGCTCCAGGACGGGAGGGGCCAACGTCCTGACTTTC,CASSSRTGGANVLTF
TRBV11-2,15,TRBJ2-1,NA,many,TGTGCCAGCAGCCGTAACGGTCTCTCCTACAATGAGCAGTTCTTC,CASSRNGLSYNEQFF
TRBV20-1,12,TRBJ1-1,NA,NA,TGCAGTGCTAGGAAAAGGGCCCCTGAAGCTTTCTTT,CSARKRAPEAFF
TRBV4-1,14,TRBJ1-2,NA,many,TGCGCCAGCAGCCAAGCCGGAGATAACTATGGCTACACCTTC,CASSQAGDNYGYTF
TRBV20-1,15,TRBJ2-3,NA,few,TGCAGTGCTAGAGGGGGGGGCCCTAGCGCAGATACGCAGTATTTT,CSARGGGPSADTQYF
TRBV2,13,TRBJ1-1,NA,many,TGTGCCAGCGCAGGGGAGCCTAACACTGAAGCTTTCTTT,CASAGEPNTEAFF
TRBV7-3,14,TRBJ2-1,TRBD2,many,TGTGCCAGCAGAACTAGCGACTCCTACAATGAGCAGTTCTTC,CASRTSDSYNEQFF
TRBV3-1,16,TRBJ1-4,NA,many,TGTGCCAGCAGCCAAGATTTCGGCAGGGAATATGAAAAACTGTTTTTT,CASSQDFGREYEKLFF
TRBV9,14,TRBJ2-1,NA,many,TGTGCCAGCAGCGACGGGTCAGGATACAATGAGCAGTTCTTC,CASSDGSGYNEQFF
TRBV18,14,TRBJ2-7,NA,NA,TGTGCCAGCTCACCTCTGGAAAAGCCTTACGAGCAGTACTTC,CASSPLEKPYEQYF
TRBV5-1,15,TRBJ2-3,NA,many,TGCGCCAGCAGCTTGCGGGGCGGGGACACAGATACGCAGTATTTT,CASSLRGGDTDTQYF
TRBV7-2,15,TRBJ1-1,NA,few,TGTGCCAGCAGCTTAGAGGGGACAACTCCACAAGGGGCTTTCTTT,CASSLEGTTPQGAFF
TRBV5-1,14,TRBJ2-2,TRBD2,many,TGCGCCACAGGACTAGCGGGAACAACCGGGGAGCTGTTTTTT,CATGLAGTTGELFF
TRBV6-5,14,TRBJ2-5,NA,many,TGTGCCAGCAGTTACGGTGGGGGTAGAAAGACCCAGTACTTC,CASSYGGGRKTQYF
TRBV11-2,16,TRBJ2-1,TRBD1,many,TGTGCCAGCAGCTTGGGACAGGGTCTCTCCTACAATGAGCAGTTCTTC,CASSLGQGLSYNEQFF
TRBV5-1,18,TRBJ2-6,NA,many,TGCGCCAGCAGCTTGGCGTCCGGGACGGACTCTGGGGCCAACGTCCTGACTTTC,CASSLASGTDSGANVLTF
TRBV7-3,15,TRBJ1-6,NA,many,TGTGCCAGCAGCTCCGGTCTATTGCGGGACTCACCCCTCCACTTT,CASSSGLLRDSPLHF
TRBV30,17,TRBJ2-3,TRBD2,NA,TGTGCCTGGAGTGTCGGTAGCGGGAGGGCCTTGGGAGATACGCAGTATTTT,CAWSVGSGRALGDTQYF
TRBV28,12,TRBJ2-1,TRBD1,many,TGTGCCAGCAATCCAAACAGGGGGAGTTCGTTCTTC,CASNPNRGSSFF
TRBV15,15,TRBJ2-1,NA,many,TGTGCCACCAGCAGAGGCCTTGCGGGACCCAATGAGCAGTTCTTC,CATSRGLAGPNEQFF
TRBV11-1,15,TRBJ2-1,TRBD2,many,TGTGCCAGCAGCCTACTAGCGGGGACCTACAATGAGCAGTTCTTC,CASSLLAGTYNEQFF
TRBV19,16,TRBJ2-1,NA,NA,TGTGCCAGTAGTATCGGGCGTGGGGCAGGGTACAATGAGCAGTTCTTC,CASSIGRGAGYNEQFF
TRBV19,16,TRBJ2-1,NA,many,TGTGCCAGTAGGATGAGGGGCAGGGGCTCCTACAATGAGCAGTTCTTC,CASRMRGRGSYNEQFF
TRBV4-2,16,TRBJ2-3,NA,many,TGTGCCAGCAGCCAAGAAGGTCAGGACTCGGGAGATACGCAGTATTTT,CASSQEGQDSGDTQYF
TRBV7-2,19,TRBJ2-2,TRBD2,many,TGTGCCAGCACCTTGATAAAGGGGCCTAGCGGGAGGTTCACCGGGGAGCTGTTTTTT,CASTLIKGPSGRFTGELFF
TRBV5-4,15,TRBJ2-5,TRBD1,many,TGTGCCAGCAGCATCGATCCGGGACAGGGAGAGACCCAGTACTTC,CASSIDPGQGETQYF
TRBV5-6,14,TRBJ1-5,NA,many,TGTGCCAGCAGCTTGGGGCTTCCTGATCAGCCCCAGCATTTT,CASSLGLPDQPQHF
TRBV30,15,TRBJ2-7,TRBD2,many,TGTGCCTGGAGTAGACTAGCGGGAGCCTCCTACGAGCAGTACTTC,CAWSRLAGASYEQYF
TRBV7-2,14,TRBJ1-4,NA,many,TGTGCCAGCAGCTTTACGGCAACTAATGAAAAACTGTTTTTT,CASSFTATNEKLFF
TRBV29-1,15,TRBJ2-3,TRBD1,NA,TGCAGCGTTGAAGAGGACAGGGCGCGCACAGATACGCAGTATTTT,CSVEEDRARTDTQYF
TRBV9,14,TRBJ2-2,NA,NA,TGTGCCAGCAGCGTAGTTGGGGGGCCCGGGGAGCTGTTTTTT,CASSVVGGPGELFF
TRBV3-1,12,TRBJ2-3,NA,NA,TGTGCCAGCAGCCAAGCTTCAGATATGCAGTATTTT,CASSQASDMQYF
TRBV5-1,15,TRBJ1-4,NA,NA,TGCGCCAGCAGCTTGGGGCCTTCAACTAGTGAAGAACTGTTTTTT,CASSLGPSTSEELFF
TRBV29-1,19,TRBJ2-3,NA,many,TGCAGCGTTGAAATGGGGGAGGTGGTGGCCGGGGGCCGCACAGATACGCAGTATTTT,CSVEMGEVVAGGRTDTQYF
TRBV28,13,TRBJ1-2,NA,many,TGTGCCAGCAGTTTGAACAGGGCGGACGGCTACACCTTC,CASSLNRADGYTF
TRBV7-9,11,TRBJ2-1,NA,many,TGTGCCAGCAGCTCTCCGGGCCGTGAGGTCTTC,CASSSPGREVF
TRBV20-1,13,TRBJ2-7,TRBD2,NA,TGCAGTGTAATCAGCGGGAGTTATGACGAGCAGTACTTC,CSVISGSYDEQYF
TRBV6-2/TRBV6-3,16,TRBJ2-1,TRBD2,many,TGTGCCAGCAGTTACTCATCGTTAGCGGGAGGTTATGAGCAGTTCTTC,CASSYSSLAGGYEQFF
TRBV28,14,TRBJ2-1,NA,many,TGTGCCAGCAGTCGTCGGGAGCGCTACAATGAGCAGTTCTTC,CASSRRERYNEQFF
TRBV7-3,14,TRBJ2-4,NA,many,TGTGCCAGCAGCCCCGGGGACGGCAAAAACATTCAGTACTTC,CASSPGDGKNIQYF
TRBV5-1,15,TRBJ1-1,TRBD1,many,TGCGCCAGCAGCTTGGAGACAGGGAGGGGTACTGAAGCTTTCTTT,CASSLETGRGTEAFF
TRBV6-5,16,TRBJ1-3,TRBD1,NA,TGTGCCAGCAGCACGACAGGGTTACCCTCTGGAAACACCATATATTTT,CASSTTGLPSGNTIYF
TRBV11-2,16,TRBJ1-4,NA,many,TGTGCCAGCAGCTTAGATAGGGCGGCCCCCAATGAAAAACTGTTTTTT,CASSLDRAAPNEKLFF
TRBV29-1,11,TRBJ1-1,NA,many,TGCAGCGTCGAGACCCAAACTGAAGCTTTCTTT,CSVETQTEAFF
TRBV5-5,14,TRBJ2-3,TRBD2,many,TGTGCCAGCAGCCGGACTAGCGGTACAGATACGCAGTATTTT,CASSRTSGTDTQYF
TRBV3-1,15,TRBJ1-1,NA,many,TGTGCCAGCAGCCAAGATCCGTGGGGGAACACTGAAGCTTTCTTT,CASSQDPWGNTEAFF